The sample holds many counts of the clone carrying this TCR beta chain. The antigen is undetermined. This entry is derived from a study of molecular identifiers for immune sequencing clone quantification. Investigators produced naive CD8 libraries from approximately 20,000 to 1,000,000 sorted cells, drawing on 10%, 30% or 50% RNA. Naive CD8 T cells underwent sorting with the CD8+CD4-CCR7+CD45RA+ definition. Bulk TCR libraries were made with methods that had been previously described and with listed TCR primers. MiXCR was run by TCRdb on the PCR reads, yielding one entry per CDR3 protein. Found here are a few hundred thousand distinct CDR3 sequences, 24% of them singletons; the top ten hold 0.74%. General study points: Clones above 20 RNA copies contained over 97% of effector molecules and under 1% of naive molecules.

The clonotype originates from a human donor in good health. Some libraries in this study had Jurkat cell RNA spiked in. The sequenced sample was naive CD8+ T cells from blood, with Jurkat cell RNA spiked in. Subset of the sample: FACS-sorted CD8+CD4-CCR7+CD45RA+ naive T cells.

The CDR3: CSVASDYEQYF. CDR3 in DNA: TGCAGCGTTGCTAGTGATTACGAGCAGTACTTC. The chain links TRBV29-1 to TRBJ2-7; no clear D. The CDR3 totals 11 residues. Germline V gene sequence: CDR1 SQVTM, CDR2 ANQGSEA. V lost 4 bases, J lost 4 bases, and 8 bases lay in between.